This entry lists 18 T cell receptor beta chains sequenced from one sample in a study of post-analysis software for immune sequencing data. The study, taken as a whole, reports: Relative to controls, patients had about five TRBV segments at higher frequency, with TRBV5-6, TRBV5-1 and TRBV20-1 among these.

TCR beta cDNA libraries included unique molecular identifiers. TCRdb independently ran MiXCR on the PCR reads; one entry per CDR3 protein. The sample holds 450,000 to 650,000 distinct CDR3 sequences, roughly two fifths seen once. These receptors' targets are unknown. Specimen: blood. The receptors derive from a girl between 5 and 17 years old with multiple sclerosis.

The gene calls are TRBV12-3 or TRBV12-4 and TRBJ2-7, with a possible D match to TRBD1 (6 bases). The CDR3 spans 14 residues. V was shortened by 5 bases and J by 6 bases, with 17 bases between the two germline ends. Here the CDR3 DNA reads TGTGCCAGCAGTCATCGGACAGAAAAGGTCGAGCAGTACTTC. As protein: CASSHRTEKVEQYF.

The V call is TRBV4-1, the J call TRBJ1-2; a weak D match, TRBD1 (6 bases). The V gene's germline CDR1 is MGHRA and CDR2 YSYEKL. The CDR3 spans 17 residues. V was clipped by 4 bases and J by 3 bases, with 21 bases between them. The CDR3 DNA is TGCGCCAGCAGCCGTCCCCTTAGTCCGGGACAAGACTATGGCTACACCTTC. This translates into CASSRPLSPGQDYGYTF.

This chain joins TRBV4-2 and TRBJ2-5; a possible D gene is TRBD1 (5 bases). Trimming cost V 2 bases and J 1 base, with 8 bases left between them. Germline assignment: CDR1 LGHNA and CDR2 YNFKEQ. This CDR3 region has 14 residues. CDR3 loop: CASSQPGPQETQYF. The CDR3 DNA reads as TGTGCCAGCAGCCAACCAGGGCCCCAAGAGACCCAGTACTTC.

The V and J genes are TRBV5-1 and TRBJ1-1, with no clear D. From germline, CDR1 is SGHRS and CDR2 YFSETQ. The CDR3 spans 13 residues. V was clipped by 0 bases and J by 6 bases, with 9 bases between them. CDR3 coding DNA: TGCGCCAGCAGCTTGGGTCGGAATTCTGAAGCTTTCTTT. Amino acid sequence: CASSLGRNSEAFF.

This clonotype was seen many times. The chain joins TRBV10-3 to TRBJ2-5, with D hard to call. Trimming cost V 3 bases and J 1 base, with 6 bases left between them. Looked up from germline, CDR1 is ENHRY and CDR2 is SYGVKD. This CDR3 region has 13 residues. The CDR3 reads CAISDEIQETQYF. As DNA, the CDR3 is TGTGCCATCAGTGATGAGATCCAAGAGACCCAGTACTTC.

The chain carries TRBV2 and TRBJ2-5; D is possibly TRBD2 (5 bases). Trimming removed 3 bases at V and 0 bases at J, with 11 bases between. The CDR3 covers 15 residues. Looked up from germline, CDR1 is SNHLY and CDR2 is FYNNEI. The CDR3 coding sequence is TGTGCCAGCAGTGACGTACTAGAAAACCAAGAGACCCAGTACTTC. It translates to CASSDVLENQETQYF.

This clonotype has only a few counts. The chain carries TRBV3-1 and TRBJ1-1; weak D call: TRBD1 (6 bases). CDR1 LGHDT and CDR2 YNNKEL come from the germline V gene (reference sequence). V lost 5 bases and J lost 5, with 12 bases in between. The CDR3 has 13 residues. The CDR3 nucleotides read TGTGCCAGCAGCGTAAGGGGGGGTACTGAAGCTTTCTTT. Encoded protein: CASSVRGGTEAFF. Filled out from reference TRBV3-1 and TRBJ1-1, the complete variable domain reads DTAVSQTPKYLVTQMGNDKSIKCEQNLGHDTMYWYKQDSKKFLKIMFSYNNKELIINETVPNRFSPKSPDKAHLNLHINSLELGDSAVYFCASSVRGGTEAFFGQGTRLTVV.

In this sample, this clonotype turned up a few times. The chain carries TRBV12-3 or TRBV12-4 and TRBJ2-1; possibly TRBD2 for D (6 bases). There are 15 residues in the CDR3. Trimming cost V 3 bases and J 6 bases, with 15 bases left between them. The CDR3 DNA reads as TGTGCCAGCAGTTTTCCTCTAGCGAGTGGCAATGAGCAGTTCTTC. Its protein is CASSFPLASGNEQFF.

This sequence joins TRBV2 and TRBJ2-3; TRBD2 matches at 9 bases. V shed 8 bases and J 4 bases; nucleotides not matched to a gene: 4. The CDR3 runs 13 residues. Germline loops: CDR1 SNHLY, CDR2 FYNNEI. The CDR3 region has the DNA TGTGCCAGCGGGACTAGCCTTCCAGATACGCAGTATTTT. This encodes CASGTSLPDTQYF. The variable domain in full, completed from reference TRBV2 and TRBJ2-3, reads EPEVTQTPSHQVTQMGQEVILRCVPISNHLYFYWYRQILGQKVEFLVSFYNNEISEKSEIFDDQFSVERPDGSNFTLKIRSTKLEDSAMYFCASGTSLPDTQYFGPGTRLTVL.

The rearrangement joins TRBV20-1 to TRBJ2-1, with 7 bases that match TRBD2. CDR3 length equals 10 residues. V dropped 6 bases and J dropped 10; count of bases not matched to a gene: 3. Looked up from germline, CDR1 is DFQATT and CDR2 is SNEGSKA (reference sequence). CDR3 bases: TGCAGTGCGGCGCGGGGGGAGCAGTTCTTC. This codes for CSAARGEQFF.

This clonotype has only one observation. V usage is TRBV20-1 and J usage is TRBJ2-2, with 8 nucleotides matching TRBD2. The CDR3 is 14 amino acids. The germline V gene encodes CDR1 DFQATT and CDR2 SNEGSKA (reference sequence). With V trimmed by 2 bases and J by 6 bases, 5 bases remained unmatched. In DNA form, the CDR3 reads TGCAGTGCTAGAAAAGCGGGAGATCCCGGGGAGCTGTTTTTT. It specifies CSARKAGDPGELFF.

The chain joins TRBV20-1 to TRBJ2-3; 8 nucleotides match TRBD2. The CDR3 is 16 residues long. The V gene's germline CDR1 is DFQATT and CDR2 SNEGSKA (reference sequence). Germline trimming cut 5 bases from V and 4 bases from J; bases unmatched to any gene: 14. Here the CDR3 DNA reads TGCAGTGCTGGACGCGGGGGAGCGGGGGACGCAGATACGCAGTATTTT. Encoded protein: CSAGRGGAGDADTQYF.

The genes are TRBV12-3 or TRBV12-4 and TRBJ1-3; D ambiguous. Trimming took off 1 base at V and 9 bases at J, with 10 bases between the two ends. The CDR3 is 13 amino acids. CDR3 residues: CASSLGGPGTIYF. The CDR3 region has the DNA TGTGCCAGCAGTTTAGGCGGCCCTGGCACCATATATTTT.

This clonotype appeared a few times. V usage is TRBV20-1 and J usage is TRBJ2-7; D gene unclear. V lost 3 bases and J 0 bases, leaving 21 bases between the germline ends. The germline gives CDR1 DFQATT, CDR2 SNEGSKA (reference sequence). The CDR3 runs to 17 residues. Written as DNA, the CDR3 is TGCAGTGCTAGTGTAGCTTCTGGGCTCCCCCGCTCCTACGAGCAGTACTTC. Amino acids: CSASVASGLPRSYEQYF.

Here the CDR3 reads CASSVGTSGGEQFF. CDR3 nucleotide sequence: TGCGCCAGCAGCGTCGGGACTAGCGGTGGTGAGCAGTTCTTC. V is TRBV5-1 and J is TRBJ2-1, with 11 positions matching TRBD2. J was trimmed by 9 bases and V by 4 bases; bases with no gene match: 6. CDR1 SGHRS and CDR2 YFSETQ come from the germline V gene. The CDR3 length is 14 residues.

This clonotype appeared a few times. V and J are TRBV20-1 and TRBJ1-2; TRBD1 matches at 7 bases. The length of the CDR3 is 13 residues. CDR1 and CDR2 (germline): DFQATT, SNEGSKA (reference sequence). V was clipped by 4 bases and J by 4 bases; unmatched bases: 6. The CDR3, as DNA: TGCAGTGCTACTGACAGGGCACTCTATGGCTACACCTTC. Protein sequence: CSATDRALYGYTF.

The chain is built from TRBV6-6 and TRBJ2-7, with TRBD1 matching over 9 bases. CDR3 length: 14 residues. Germline V CDR1 and CDR2: MNHNY, SVGAGI (reference sequence). Trimming cost V 5 bases and J 3 bases; bases outside gene matches: 5. In DNA, the CDR3 is TGTGCCAGCAGTGGACAGGGGAAGGGCTACGAGCAGTACTTC. It translates to CASSGQGKGYEQYF.

This clonotype was detected only a few times. CDR3 sequence reads: CASTLSRTSGEQYF. The CDR3 DNA sequence: TGTGCCAGCACCCTCTCTCGGACTAGCGGGGAGCAGTACTTC. This rearrangement joins TRBV6-6 to TRBJ2-5; the match to TRBD2 covers 12 bases. The CDR3 totals 14 residues. V was clipped by 7 bases and J by 11 bases; unmatched bases: 11. Per germline, CDR1 MNHNY and CDR2 SVGAGI (reference sequence).